This T cell receptor beta chain is drawn from a study of response to subunit inactivated influenza vaccine. TCRdb recomputed calls from the RT-PCR reads with MiXCR, one row per CDR3 protein. Among some 190,000 distinct CDR3 sequences listed, approximately 15% were seen once. V lost 1 base and J 1 base, leaving 24 bases between the germline ends. This CDR3 spans 20 amino acids. The germline CDR1 and CDR2 sequences are SGHDT and YYEEEE. V and J are TRBV5-6 and TRBJ1-5, with a weak D call TRBD1 (5 bases). The source of this sequence is a man in his fifties who received an inactivated influenza vaccine. The sequencing used CD8+ T cells sorted from PBMCs, collected 5 days after vaccination. Here the CDR3 reads CASSLRPVAGPEESNQPQHF. CDR3 in DNA: TGTGCCAGCAGCTTGAGGCCGGTGGCAGGGCCGGAGGAGAGCAATCAGCCCCAGCATTTT. The complete variable domain, with remaining parts taken from reference TRBV5-6 and TRBJ1-5, reads DAGVTQSPTHLIKTRGQQVTLRCSPKSGHDTVSWYQQALGQGPQFIFQYYEEEERQRGNFPDRFSGHQFPNYSSELNVNALLLGDSALYLCASSLRPVAGPEESNQPQHFGDGTRLSIL.